Described below is a single T cell receptor beta chain sequence and its context. In the original workflow: Estimated nucleated cell counts came from reference gene primer amplification. Sequenced by immunoSEQ multiplex PCR; TCRdb stores in-frame clones only, minus some. The DNA was the basis for D and trimming; V, J and clone size are from that table. The sample lists about 230,000 clones; roughly 90% were seen once. Participant-given clinical history determined each cohort assignment. The data were obtained in a study of blood T cell repertoires in COVID-19. Study-level information: Samples taken during acute and convalescent COVID-19 were collected in the United States, Italy and Spain. T cells, B-cell-depleted T cells, or PBMCs provided the cDNA or gDNA that served as material.

V lost 1 base and J lost 1, with 15 bases in between. This CDR3 has 17 residues. CDR1 SGHDT and CDR2 YYEEEE come from the germline V gene. Sequencing used PBMCs or T cells enriched from blood (not recorded which). V is TRBV5-6 and J is TRBJ1-5; D remains ambiguous. The TCR was taken from a woman in her twenties or thirties with acute COVID-19. Here the CDR3 reads CASSLFQRSGSNQPQHF. The CDR3 region has the DNA TGTGCCAGCAGCTTGTTTCAGCGAAGTGGAAGCAATCAGCCCCAGCATTTT.